This TCR beta chain was sequenced in a study of T cells after yellow fever vaccination. Broader study findings: Subsequent booster samples again held most clones from primary vaccination (96% CD4, over 80% CD8).

In this sample, this clonotype turned up many times. Its antigen is not identified. The CDR3 spans 13 residues. V was shortened by 6 bases and J by 3 bases, with 12 bases between the two germline ends. Germline V gene data show CDR1 as SGHVS and CDR2 as FQNEAQ. TCRdb passed the 5' RACE reads through MiXCR, listing each CDR3 protein once. Seen here are some 120,000 distinct CDR3 sequences, roughly 8.4% observed once, and the top ten hold about 25%. The sample here was CD8+ T cells sorted from PBMCs, taken 45 days after the yellow fever booster vaccination. This rearrangement joins TRBV7-8 to TRBJ2-7, with D unresolved. The clonotype originates from a man younger than 45 who received the YFV17D yellow fever vaccine. CDR3 sequence: CASSTQQGYEQYF. Written as DNA, the CDR3 is TGTGCCAGCAGTACACAACAAGGCTACGAGCAGTACTTC.